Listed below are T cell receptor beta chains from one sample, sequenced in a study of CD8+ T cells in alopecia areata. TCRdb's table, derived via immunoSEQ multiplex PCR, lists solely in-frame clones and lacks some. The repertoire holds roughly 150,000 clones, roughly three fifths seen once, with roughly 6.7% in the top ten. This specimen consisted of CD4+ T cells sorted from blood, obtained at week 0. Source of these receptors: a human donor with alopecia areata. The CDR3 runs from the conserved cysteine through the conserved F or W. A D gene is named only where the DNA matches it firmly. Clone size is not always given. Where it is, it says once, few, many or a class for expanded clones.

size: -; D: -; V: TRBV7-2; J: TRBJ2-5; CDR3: CASSLGGYQETQYF; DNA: TGTGCCAGCAGCTTAGGGGGGTACCAAGAGACCCAGTACTTC
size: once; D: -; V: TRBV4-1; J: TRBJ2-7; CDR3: CASSLGPIYEQYF; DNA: TGCGCCAGCAGCCTTGGACCGATATACGAGCAGTACTTC
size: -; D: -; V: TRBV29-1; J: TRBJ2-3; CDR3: CSSGTDTQYF; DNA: TGCAGCTCTGGCACAGATACGCAGTATTTT
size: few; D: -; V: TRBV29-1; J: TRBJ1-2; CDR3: CSVEGAARYGYTF; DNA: TGCAGCGTTGAAGGGGCGGCTCGCTATGGCTACACCTTC
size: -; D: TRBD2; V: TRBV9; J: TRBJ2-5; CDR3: CASSVGDGGYQETQYF; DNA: TGTGCCAGCAGCGTAGGTGACGGGGGGTATCAAGAGACCCAGTACTTC
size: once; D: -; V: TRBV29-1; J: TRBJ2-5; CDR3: CSVGGTQETQYF; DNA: TGCAGCGTTGGGGGAACGCAAGAGACCCAGTACTTC
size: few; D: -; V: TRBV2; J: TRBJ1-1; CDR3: CASSRGRRDTEAFF; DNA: TGTGCCAGCTCCCGGGGCAGAAGAGACACTGAAGCTTTCTTT
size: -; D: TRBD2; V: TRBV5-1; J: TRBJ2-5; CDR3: CASSDPDGSGLETQYF; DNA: TGCGCCAGCAGCGACCCTGATGGTAGCGGGCTTGAGACCCAGTACTTC
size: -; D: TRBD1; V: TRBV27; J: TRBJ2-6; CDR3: CASSGSGQGYTGANVLTF; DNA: TGTGCCAGCAGTGGGTCGGGACAGGGTTACACTGGGGCCAACGTCCTGACTTTC
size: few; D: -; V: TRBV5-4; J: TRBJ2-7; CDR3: CASSFGPYEQYF; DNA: TGTGCCAGCAGCTTTGGACCCTACGAGCAGTACTTC
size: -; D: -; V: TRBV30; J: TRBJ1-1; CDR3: CAWNKEWNTEAFF; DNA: TGTGCCTGGAATAAGGAATGGAACACTGAAGCTTTCTTT
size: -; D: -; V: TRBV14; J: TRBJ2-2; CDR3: CASSLTRSGELFF; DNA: TGTGCCAGCAGCCTTACTAGGTCCGGGGAGCTGTTTTTT
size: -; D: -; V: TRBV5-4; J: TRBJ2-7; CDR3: CASSLDRLGQYF; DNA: TGTGCCAGCAGCCTGGACAGATTGGGGCAGTACTTC
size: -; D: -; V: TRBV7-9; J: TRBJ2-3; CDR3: CASSFSTDTQYF; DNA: TGTGCCAGCAGCTTTAGCACAGATACGCAGTATTTT
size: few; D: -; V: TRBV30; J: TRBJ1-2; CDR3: CAWSVRQGYGYTF; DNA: TGTGCCTGGAGTGTACGTCAGGGCTATGGCTACACCTTC
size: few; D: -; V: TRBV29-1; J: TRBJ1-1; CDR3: CSVFPLGLDTEAFF; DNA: TGCAGCGTCTTCCCTCTGGGATTGGACACTGAAGCTTTCTTT
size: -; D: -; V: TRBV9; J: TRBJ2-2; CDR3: CASSPHGTTNTGELFF; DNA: TGTGCCAGCAGCCCCCACGGGACAACGAACACCGGGGAGCTGTTTTTT
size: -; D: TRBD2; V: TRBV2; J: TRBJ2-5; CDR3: CASSMGLAGAQETQYF; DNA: TGTGCCAGCAGTATGGGACTAGCGGGGGCCCAAGAGACCCAGTACTTC
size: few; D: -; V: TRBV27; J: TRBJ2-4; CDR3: CASRSLSQNIQYF; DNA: TGTGCCAGCAGATCCCTTTCCCAGAACATTCAGTACTTC
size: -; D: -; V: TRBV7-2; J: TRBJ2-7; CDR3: CASSLASGEYEQYF; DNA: TGTGCCAGCAGCTTAGCCAGTGGGGAATACGAGCAGTACTTC
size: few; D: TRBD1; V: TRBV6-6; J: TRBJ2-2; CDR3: CASRDRGTGELFF; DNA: TGTGCCAGCCGGGACAGGGGTACCGGGGAGCTGTTTTTT
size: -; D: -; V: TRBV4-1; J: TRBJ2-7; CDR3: CASSPEVQGVNEQYF; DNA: TGTGCCAGCAGCCCGGAGGTACAGGGAGTTAACGAGCAGTACTTC
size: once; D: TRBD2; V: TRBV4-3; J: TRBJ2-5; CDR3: CASSQAPWTSGGAWEETQYF; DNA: TGCGCCAGCAGCCAAGCCCCCTGGACTAGCGGGGGGGCCTGGGAAGAGACCCAGTACTTC
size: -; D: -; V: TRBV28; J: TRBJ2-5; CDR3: CAIQDSLVQETQYF; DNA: TGTGCCATACAAGACTCACTGGTCCAAGAGACCCAGTACTTC
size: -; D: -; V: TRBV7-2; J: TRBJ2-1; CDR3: CASSFRGDEQFF; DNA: TGTGCCAGCAGCTTCAGGGGGGATGAGCAGTTCTTC
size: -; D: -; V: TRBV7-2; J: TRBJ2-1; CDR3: CASSFSAFNEQFF; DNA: TGTGCCAGCAGCTTCAGCGCGTTTAATGAGCAGTTCTTC
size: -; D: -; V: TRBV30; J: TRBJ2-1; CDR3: CAWSVGTEQFF; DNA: TGTGCCTGGAGTGTGGGAACCGAGCAGTTCTTC
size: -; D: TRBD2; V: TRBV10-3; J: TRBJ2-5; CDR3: CAISGLAGEETQYF; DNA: TGTGCCATCAGTGGACTAGCGGGGGAAGAGACCCAGTACTTC
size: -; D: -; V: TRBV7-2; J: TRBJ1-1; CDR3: CASSPWRGMGEAFF; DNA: TGTGCCAGCAGCCCCTGGAGGGGGATGGGTGAAGCTTTCTTT
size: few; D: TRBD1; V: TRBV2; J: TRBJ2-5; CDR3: CAGSYRGTGGETQYF; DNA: TGTGCCGGAAGCTATAGGGGGACAGGCGGAGAGACCCAGTACTTC
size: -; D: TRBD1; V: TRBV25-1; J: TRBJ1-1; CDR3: CASSPAGVTGGTEAFF; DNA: TGTGCCAGCAGCCCGGCGGGGGTGACAGGGGGCACTGAAGCTTTCTTT
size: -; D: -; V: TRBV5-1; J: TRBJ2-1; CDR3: CASSLTGTTYNEQFF; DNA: TGCGCCAGCAGCCTTACCGGGACCACCTACAATGAGCAGTTCTTC
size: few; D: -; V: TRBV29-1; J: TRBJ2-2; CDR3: CSVGIGRTGELFF; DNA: TGCAGCGTTGGAATAGGGCGCACCGGGGAGCTGTTTTTT
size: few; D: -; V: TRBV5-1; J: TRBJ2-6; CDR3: CASSPASGANVLTF; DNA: TGCGCCAGCAGCCCCGCCTCTGGGGCCAACGTCCTGACTTTC
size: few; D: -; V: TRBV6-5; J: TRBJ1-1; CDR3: CASSYRVATEAFF; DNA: TGTGCCAGCAGTTACCGAGTCGCCACTGAAGCTTTCTTT
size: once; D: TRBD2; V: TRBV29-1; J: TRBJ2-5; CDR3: CSVLPGTSGGGTQYF; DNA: TGCAGCGTTCTCCCAGGGACTAGCGGAGGGGGGACCCAGTACTTC
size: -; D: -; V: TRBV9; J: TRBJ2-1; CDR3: CASSVGEAGEQFF; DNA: TGTGCCAGCAGCGTAGGGGAGGCTGGTGAGCAGTTCTTC
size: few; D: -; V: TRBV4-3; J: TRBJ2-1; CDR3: CASSQEALSSYNEQFF; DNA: TGCGCCAGCAGCCAAGAAGCCTTGAGCTCCTACAATGAGCAGTTCTTC
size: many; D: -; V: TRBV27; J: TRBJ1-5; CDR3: CASSLYHSNQPQHF; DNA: TGTGCCAGCAGTTTATATCATAGCAATCAGCCCCAGCATTTT
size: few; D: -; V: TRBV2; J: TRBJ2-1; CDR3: CASGRMYNEQFF; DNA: TGTGCCAGCGGAAGAATGTACAATGAGCAGTTCTTC
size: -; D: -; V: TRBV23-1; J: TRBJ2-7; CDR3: CASSQISRRPDGSYEQYF; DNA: TGCGCCAGCAGTCAAATTTCCCGAAGACCTGATGGCTCCTACGAGCAGTACTTC
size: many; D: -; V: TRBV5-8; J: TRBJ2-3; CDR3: CASSLGPRKDTQYF; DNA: TGTGCCAGCAGCTTGGGCCCCCGTAAGGATACGCAGTATTTT
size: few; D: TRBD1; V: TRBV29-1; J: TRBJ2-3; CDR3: CSVHRTGGAADTQYF; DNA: TGCAGCGTTCACCGGACAGGGGGCGCGGCAGATACGCAGTATTTT
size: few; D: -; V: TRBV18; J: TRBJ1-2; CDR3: CASSDGTLYGYTF; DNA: TGTGCCAGCTCAGACGGGACACTCTATGGCTACACCTTC
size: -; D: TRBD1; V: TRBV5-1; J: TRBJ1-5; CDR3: CASSEAGTVNQPQHF; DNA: TGCGCCAGCAGCGAAGCGGGGACAGTCAATCAGCCCCAGCATTTT
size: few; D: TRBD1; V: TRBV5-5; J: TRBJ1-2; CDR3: CASSAKQGRDNYGYTF; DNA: TGTGCCAGCAGCGCCAAACAGGGGCGTGACAACTATGGCTACACCTTC
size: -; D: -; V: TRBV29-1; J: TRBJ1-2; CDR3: CSVEDPSEGVPIDYGYTF; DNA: TGCAGCGTTGAAGATCCAAGCGAAGGCGTCCCAATAGACTATGGCTACACCTTC
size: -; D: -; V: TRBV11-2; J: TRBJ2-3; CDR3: CASSLAGADTQYF; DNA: TGTGCCAGCAGCTTAGCGGGCGCAGATACGCAGTATTTT
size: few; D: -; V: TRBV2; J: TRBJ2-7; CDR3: CASSAGLGGEQYF; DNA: TGTGCCAGCAGTGCGGGACTCGGGGGAGAGCAGTACTTC
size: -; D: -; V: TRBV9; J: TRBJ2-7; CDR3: CASSVSPSYEQYF; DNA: TGTGCCAGCAGCGTATCCCCTTCCTACGAGCAGTACTTC
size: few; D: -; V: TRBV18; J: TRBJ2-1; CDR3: CASSPIGANEQFF; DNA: TGTGCCAGCTCACCAATTGGCGCCAATGAGCAGTTCTTC
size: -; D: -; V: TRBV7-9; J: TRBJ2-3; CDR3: CASSLFLGTQYF; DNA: TGTGCCAGCAGCTTATTCCTAGGAACGCAGTATTTT
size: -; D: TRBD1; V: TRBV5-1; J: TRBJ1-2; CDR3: CASGTALDGYTF; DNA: TGCGCCAGCGGGACAGCTCTGGATGGCTACACCTTC
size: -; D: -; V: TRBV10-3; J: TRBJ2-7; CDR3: CAMGGAASYEQYF; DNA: TGTGCCATGGGGGGGGCAGCCTCCTACGAGCAGTACTTC
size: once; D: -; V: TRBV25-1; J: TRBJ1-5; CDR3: CASSEYSYSNQPQHF; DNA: TGTGCCAGCAGTGAATACTCCTATAGCAATCAGCCCCAGCATTTT
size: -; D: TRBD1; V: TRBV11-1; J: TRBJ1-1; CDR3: CASRLTGGTEAFF; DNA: TGTGCCAGCAGACTAACAGGGGGGACTGAAGCTTTCTTT